Each of the 15 T cell receptor beta chains below was sequenced from the same sample in a study of blood T cell repertoires in COVID-19. TCRdb's table, derived via immunoSEQ multiplex PCR, lists solely in-frame clones and lacks some. The sample includes under 300,000 clones, 70% to 85% seen only once; the top ten take 4%. What was sequenced was peripheral blood. These receptors all come from a woman between 40 and 50 years old with active or convalescent COVID-19.

The chain couples TRBV4-1 to TRBJ1-1; 8 nucleotides match TRBD1. Per the germline V gene, CDR1 is MGHRA and CDR2 is YSYEKL. The CDR3 totals 18 residues. J gave up 3 bases and V 0 bases, and 12 bases lay outside the gene matches. CDR3 sequence (DNA): TGCGCCAGCAGCCAAGAATTGGGCAGGGGGCCCCTTGACACTGAAGCTTTCTTT. Translation gives CASSQELGRGPLDTEAFF.

This clone has only one observation. The rearrangement links TRBV2 to TRBJ1-1; D unresolved. Germline loops: CDR1 SNHLY, CDR2 FYNNEI. V lost 5 bases and J 7 bases, leaving 11 bases between the germline ends. The CDR3 spans 12 residues. The CDR3 is CASSQEEIEAFF. DNA for the CDR3: TGTGCCAGCAGTCAAGAAGAGATTGAAGCTTTCTTT.

This rearrangement joins TRBV11-3 to TRBJ2-1, with 14 bases matching TRBD2. V gave up 5 bases and J gave up 5 bases; unmatched junction bases: 11. Germline-derived CDR1 and CDR2 are SGHNT and YENEEA. The CDR3 is 18 amino acids. The CDR3 DNA reads as TGTGCCAGCAGCCACGTTAGACTAGCGGGGGGGCAGAACAATGAGCAGTTCTTC. It codes for CASSHVRLAGGQNNEQFF.

CDR3 protein: CASSWGDLRYEQYF. Here the CDR3 DNA reads TGTGCCAGCTCCTGGGGGGACCTCCGCTACGAGCAGTACTTC. The chain joins TRBV5-5 to TRBJ2-7; D is perhaps TRBD2 (6 bases). The CDR3 extends over 14 amino acids. Between the trimmed V and J ends, which lost 7 bases and 3 bases, there was a span of 17 bases. CDR1 SGHKS and CDR2 YYEKEE come from the germline V gene (reference sequence).

The V gene is TRBV14, the J gene TRBJ2-1; 7 bases align to TRBD2. The CDR3 loop spans 15 amino acids. The germline V gene has CDR1 SGHDN and CDR2 FVKESK. Germline trimming cut 0 bases from V and 6 bases from J; bases unmatched to any gene: 5. CDR3 nucleotide sequence: TGTGCCAGCAGCCAAGAGGGACTAACAACCAATGAGCAGTTCTTC. Its translation is CASSQEGLTTNEQFF.

This clone appeared a few times. V usage is TRBV7-3 and J usage is TRBJ2-1; D remains ambiguous. This CDR3 contains 13 residues. The V end lost 2 bases, the J end lost 6 bases, and 8 bases lay between the germline ends. Germline V gene sequence: CDR1 SGHTA, CDR2 FQGTGA. The CDR3 nucleotides are TGTGCCAGCAGCTTATCTGGAGCCAATGAGCAGTTCTTC. Its translation is CASSLSGANEQFF. The entire variable domain, with the rest obtained from reference TRBV7-3 and TRBJ2-1, is as follows: GAGVSQTPSNKVTEKGKYVELRCDPISGHTALYWYRQSLGQGPEFLIYFQGTGAADDSGLPNDRFFAVRPEGSVSTLKIQRTERGDSAVYLCASSLSGANEQFFGPGTRLTVL.

This rearrangement joins TRBV6-5 to TRBJ2-2; the D is unclear. Germline V lookup: CDR1 MNHEY, CDR2 SVGAGI. The CDR3 extends over 13 amino acids. Trimming removed 6 bases from V and 9 bases from J, with 14 bases in between. For the CDR3, the DNA is TGTGCCAGCAGCCTACGGGTTCTTCGGGAGCTGTTTTTT. Encoded protein: CASSLRVLRELFF.

This clone has more than one count but fewer than ten. V gene TRBV13 combines with J gene TRBJ1-2; D perhaps matches TRBD1 (6 bases). The V end was cut by 2 bases, the J end by 4 bases, with 11 bases between. Germline lookup yields CDR1 PRHDT and CDR2 FYEKMQ (reference sequence). The CDR3 covers 14 residues. CDR3: CASSLMMDSYGYTF. The CDR3 DNA sequence: TGTGCCAGCAGCTTAATGATGGACAGCTATGGCTACACCTTC.

Only a few counts were recorded for this clone. The chain recombines TRBV13 with TRBJ1-1; D ambiguous. Germline V lookup: CDR1 PRHDT, CDR2 FYEKMQ (reference sequence). The CDR3 totals 11 residues. V was shortened by 7 bases and J by 3 bases, with 6 bases between the two germline ends. As DNA, the CDR3 is TGTGCCAGCACGAGGTACACTGAAGCTTTCTTT. It encodes CASTRYTEAFF.

This clone has a handful of counts. This same CDR3 is encoded by further DNA sequences in the sample. The J gene is TRBJ2-1, the V gene TRBV9; D gene unclear. Germline V gene data show CDR1 as SGDLS and CDR2 as YYNGEE. V was pared by 2 bases and J by 4 bases, with 7 bases between. The CDR3 sequence is 13 residues long. CDR3 region: CASSVGEYNEQFF. The CDR3 DNA is TGTGCCAGCAGCGTTGGAGAATACAATGAGCAGTTCTTC.

V and J are TRBV3-1 (or the pseudogene TRBV3-2) and TRBJ2-7; possible D gene TRBD1, 5 bases. V was trimmed by 3 bases and J by 0 bases, leaving 6 bases between them. The CDR3 spans 13 residues. Germline V gene lookup returns CDR1 LGHDT and CDR2 YNNKEL (reference sequence). The CDR3 here is CASSQTVSYEQYF. The CDR3, as DNA: TGTGCCAGCAGCCAGACAGTCTCCTACGAGCAGTACTTC.

The chain employs TRBV28 and TRBJ2-3; perhaps TRBD2 as D (6 bases). CDR3 size: 14 residues. Per the germline V gene, CDR1 is MDHEN and CDR2 is SYDVKM. Trimming pared 2 bases from V and 3 bases from J, leaving 9 bases between. The CDR3 loop is CASSLDRGTDTQYF. The CDR3 DNA reads as TGTGCCAGCAGTTTAGACCGGGGGACAGATACGCAGTATTTT. Variable domain in full (rest from reference TRBV28 and TRBJ2-3): DVKVTQSSRYLVKRTGEKVFLECVQDMDHENMFWYRQDPGLGLRLIYFSYDVKMKEKGDIPEGYSVSREKKERFSLILESASTNQTSMYLCASSLDRGTDTQYFGPGTRLTVL.

The V call is TRBV7-2, the J call TRBJ1-4, with unresolved D. Trimming left V 2 bases short and J 7 bases short, with 8 bases between. Germline assignment: CDR1 SGHTA and CDR2 FQGNSA. The CDR3 is made up of 13 amino acids. The CDR3, as DNA: TGTGCCAGCAGCTTAACCCCCGGTGAAAAACTGTTTTTT. Residues: CASSLTPGEKLFF.

The rearrangement links TRBV11-2 to TRBJ1-4, with D uncertain. The germline CDR1 and CDR2 sequences are SGHAT and FQNNGV. CDR3 length: 15 amino acids. V dropped 4 bases and J dropped 0 bases, with 9 bases sitting between them. The CDR3 nucleotides are TGTGCCAGCAGCTCCGTTCTTGCAACTAATGAAAAACTGTTTTTT. This gives the protein CASSSVLATNEKLFF.

This chain links TRBV7-9 with TRBJ1-4; 10 bases are a match to TRBD1. The CDR3 sequence is 14 residues long. Germline loops: CDR1 SEHNR, CDR2 FQNEAQ (reference sequence). V gave up 6 bases and J gave up 7 bases; unmatched junction bases: 5. The CDR3 nucleotides read TGTGCCAGCAGGCCGGGGACAGGGGTTGAAAAACTGTTTTTT. It codes for CASRPGTGVEKLFF.